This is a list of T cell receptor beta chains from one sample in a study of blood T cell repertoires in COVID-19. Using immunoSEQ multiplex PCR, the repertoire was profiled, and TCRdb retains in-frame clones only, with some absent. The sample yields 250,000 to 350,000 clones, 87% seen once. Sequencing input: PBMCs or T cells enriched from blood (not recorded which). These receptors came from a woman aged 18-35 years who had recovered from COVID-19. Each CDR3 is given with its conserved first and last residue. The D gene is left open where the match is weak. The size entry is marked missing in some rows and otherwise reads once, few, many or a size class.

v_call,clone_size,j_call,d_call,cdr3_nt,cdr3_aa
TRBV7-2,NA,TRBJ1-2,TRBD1,TGTGCCAGCGGACAGGTAGCTAACTATGGCTACACCTTC,CASGQVANYGYTF
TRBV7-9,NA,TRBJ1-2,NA,TGTGCCAGCAGCTTAGGTTCAGGTGAAGGCTACACCTTC,CASSLGSGEGYTF
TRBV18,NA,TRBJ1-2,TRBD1,TGTGCCAGCTCACCATCAACAGGGGGCCTCTATGGCTACACCTTC,CASSPSTGGLYGYTF
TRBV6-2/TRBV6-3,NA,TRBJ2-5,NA,TGTGCCAGCAGCCGAGGGAACAACCAAGAGACCCAGTACTTC,CASSRGNNQETQYF
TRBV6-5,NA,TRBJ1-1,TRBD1,TGTGCCAGCAGAACCTGGGACAGAAGGGGGACTGAAGCTTTCTTT,CASRTWDRRGTEAFF
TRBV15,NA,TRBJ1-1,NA,TGTGCCACCAGCACCGGACGGCGGGCGGCTTTCTTT,CATSTGRRAAFF
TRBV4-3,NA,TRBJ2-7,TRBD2,TGCGCCAGCAGCCAGTCAATAGCGGGAACCTTTCCGGAGCAGTACTTC,CASSQSIAGTFPEQYF
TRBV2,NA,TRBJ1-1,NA,TGTGCCAGCAGTGGCGAAACTCTCAAAGCTTTCTTT,CASSGETLKAFF
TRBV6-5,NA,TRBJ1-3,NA,TGTGCCAGCAGGACAACTGGAAACACCATATATTTT,CASRTTGNTIYF
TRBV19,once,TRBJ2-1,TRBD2,TGTGCCAGTAGTAGACTAGCGGGAGGTGGGAATGAGCAGTTCTTC,CASSRLAGGGNEQFF
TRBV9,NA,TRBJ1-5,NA,TGTGCCAGCAGCGTAGGGGGAGCGCCTAATCAGCCCCAGCATTTT,CASSVGGAPNQPQHF
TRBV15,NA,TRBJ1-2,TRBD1,TGTGCCACCAGCAGAGAGACAGGGGTTTACGGCTACACCTTC,CATSRETGVYGYTF
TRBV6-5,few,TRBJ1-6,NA,TGTGCCAGCAGTTACTCCGGGACATCTTCACCCCTCCACTTT,CASSYSGTSSPLHF
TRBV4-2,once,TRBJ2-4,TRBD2,TGTGCCAGCAGCCAAGATCATGCTAGCGGGGGGGTTTTAGCCAAAAACATTCAGTACTTC,CASSQDHASGGVLAKNIQYF
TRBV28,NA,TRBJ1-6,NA,TGTGCCAGCAGTTTCGGGAAATCACCCCTCCACTTT,CASSFGKSPLHF
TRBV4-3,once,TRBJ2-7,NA,TGCGCCAGCAGCCAAGTACGGGAGATCACCTACGAGCAGTACTTC,CASSQVREITYEQYF
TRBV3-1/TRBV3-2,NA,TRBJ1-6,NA,TGTGCCAGCAGCCAACGGGGTTCCGGTGTGGTCCACTTT,CASSQRGSGVVHF
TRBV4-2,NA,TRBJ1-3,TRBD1,TGTGCCAGCAGCCCCCAGGGGGACTCTGGAAACACCATATATTTT,CASSPQGDSGNTIYF
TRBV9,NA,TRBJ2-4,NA,TGTGCCAGCAGCGTCAACGAGGACATTCAGTACTTC,CASSVNEDIQYF
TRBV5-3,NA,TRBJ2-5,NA,TGTGCCAGAAGCTTGGCGTCAGGGGCAGGCACTGGTGAGACCCAGTACTTC,CARSLASGAGTGETQYF
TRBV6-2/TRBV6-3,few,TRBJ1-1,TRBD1,TGTGCCAGCAGTTACGGGCAGGGGGCTGAAGCTTTCTTT,CASSYGQGAEAFF
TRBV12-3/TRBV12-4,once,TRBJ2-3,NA,TGTGCCAGCAGTCGGCGGCACACAGATACGCAGTATTTT,CASSRRHTDTQYF
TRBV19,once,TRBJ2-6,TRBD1,TGTGCCAGTAGAGCTCCGGGACAGGGCACTCTGGGGGCCAACGTCCTGACTTTC,CASRAPGQGTLGANVLTF
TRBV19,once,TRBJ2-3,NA,TGTGCCAGTAGTGTCCGCGGGAATCTCAGAGATACGCAGTATTTT,CASSVRGNLRDTQYF
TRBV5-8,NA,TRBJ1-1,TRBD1,TGTGCCAGCAGCTTGGCTTTCAGGGGGCGGACTGAAGCTTTCTTT,CASSLAFRGRTEAFF
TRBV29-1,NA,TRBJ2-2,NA,TGCAGCGTCCCCTCCCGGGACTCCTACACCGGGGAGCTGTTTTTT,CSVPSRDSYTGELFF
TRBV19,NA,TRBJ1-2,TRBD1,TGTGCCAGTAGCTCCTTGGGACAGGGGGCCGGTGGCTACACCTTC,CASSSLGQGAGGYTF
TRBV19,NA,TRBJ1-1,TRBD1,TGTGCCAGTAGTATAGACGACAGGGGGCCCACTGAAGCTTTCTTT,CASSIDDRGPTEAFF
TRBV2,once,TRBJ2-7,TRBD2,TGTGCCAGCAGTGGCGGACTAGCGGGGGCCTTCTACGAGCAGTACTTC,CASSGGLAGAFYEQYF
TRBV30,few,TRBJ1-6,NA,TGTGCCACAGAACAGACAGGCAATTCACCCCTCCACTTT,CATEQTGNSPLHF
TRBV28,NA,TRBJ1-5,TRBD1,TGTGCCAGCAGTTACACAGGGGATAGCAATCAGCCCCAGCATTTT,CASSYTGDSNQPQHF
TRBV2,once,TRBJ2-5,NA,TGTGCCAGCAGCCCCGGGACACAACAAGAGACCCAGTACTTC,CASSPGTQQETQYF
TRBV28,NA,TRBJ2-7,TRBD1,TGTGCCAGCAGTTTGTCCGGGACAGGATCCTACGAGCAGTACTTC,CASSLSGTGSYEQYF
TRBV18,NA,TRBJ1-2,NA,TGTGCCAGCTCACCACCAGTTGCAGGCTATGGCTACACCTTC,CASSPPVAGYGYTF
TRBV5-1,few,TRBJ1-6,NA,TGCGCCAGCAGCTTGGAAGTCCAGGATAATTCACCCCTCCACTTT,CASSLEVQDNSPLHF
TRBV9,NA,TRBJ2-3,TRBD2,TGTGCCAGCAGCCTACTAGCGGGGGGGCCGGTTGCAGATACGCAGTATTTT,CASSLLAGGPVADTQYF
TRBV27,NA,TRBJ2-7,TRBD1,TGTGCCAGCAGCTTAAACAGGGGGCGTGAGCAGTACTTC,CASSLNRGREQYF
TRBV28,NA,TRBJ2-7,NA,TGTGCCAGCAGTGAGGCAGGGGTTGCGAGGTACTTC,CASSEAGVARYF
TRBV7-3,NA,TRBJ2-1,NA,TGTGCCAGCAGCTTAACCGGCAATGAGCAGTTCTTC,CASSLTGNEQFF
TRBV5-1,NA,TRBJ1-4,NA,TGCGCCAGCAGACCTGACAGGAGTTACGAAAAACTGTTTTTT,CASRPDRSYEKLFF
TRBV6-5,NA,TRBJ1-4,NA,TGTGCCAGCAGTTACACCACGGGGGTCAATGAAAAACTGTTTTTT,CASSYTTGVNEKLFF
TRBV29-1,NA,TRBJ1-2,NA,TGCAGCGCATATTCGGGGGTCTATGGCTACACCTTC,CSAYSGVYGYTF
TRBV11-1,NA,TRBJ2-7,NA,TGTGCCAGCAGCGTCCCGTCGGGATTCAGGCAGTACTTC,CASSVPSGFRQYF
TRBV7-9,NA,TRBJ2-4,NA,TGTGCCAGCAGCGGCACAGGGTTTTCCAAAAACATTCAGTACTTC,CASSGTGFSKNIQYF
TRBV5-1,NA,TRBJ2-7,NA,TGCGCCAGCAGCTTGGAAAGGGGCGACGAGCAGTACTTC,CASSLERGDEQYF
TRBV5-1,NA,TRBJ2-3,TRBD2,TGCGCCAGCAGCTTGACCCCTAGCGGGGTTGGCACAGATACGCAGTATTTT,CASSLTPSGVGTDTQYF
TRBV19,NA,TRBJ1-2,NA,TGTGCCAGTAGTATGGGCACAGGGTCTAACTATGGCTACACCTTC,CASSMGTGSNYGYTF
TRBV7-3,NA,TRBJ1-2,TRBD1,TGTGCCAGCAGCTCCGGGACAGGGGGCGACTATGGCTACACCTTC,CASSSGTGGDYGYTF
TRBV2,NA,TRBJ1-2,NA,TGTGCCAGCAGTGTGGACAGTGGCTACACCTTC,CASSVDSGYTF
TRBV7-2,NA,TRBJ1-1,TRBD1,TGTGCCAGCAGCTCGACAGGGGGAGGAACTGAAGCTTTCTTT,CASSSTGGGTEAFF
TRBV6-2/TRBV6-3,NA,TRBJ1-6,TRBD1,TGTGCCAGCAGTTATCGTCGACAGGGTGGTAATTCACCCCTCCACTTT,CASSYRRQGGNSPLHF